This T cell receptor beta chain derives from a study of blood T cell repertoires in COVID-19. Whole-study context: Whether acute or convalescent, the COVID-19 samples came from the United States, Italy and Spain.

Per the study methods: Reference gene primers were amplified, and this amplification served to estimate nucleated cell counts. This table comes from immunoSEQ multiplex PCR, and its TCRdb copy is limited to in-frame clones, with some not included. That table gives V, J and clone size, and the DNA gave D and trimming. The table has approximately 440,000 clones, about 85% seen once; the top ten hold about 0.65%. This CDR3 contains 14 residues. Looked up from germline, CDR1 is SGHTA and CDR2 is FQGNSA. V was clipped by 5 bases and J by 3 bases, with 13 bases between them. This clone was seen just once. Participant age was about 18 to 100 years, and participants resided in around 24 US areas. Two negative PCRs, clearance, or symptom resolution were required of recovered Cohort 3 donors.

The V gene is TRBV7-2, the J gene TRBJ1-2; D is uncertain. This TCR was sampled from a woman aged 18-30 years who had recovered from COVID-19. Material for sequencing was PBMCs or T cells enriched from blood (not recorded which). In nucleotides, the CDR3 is TGTGCCAGCAGCCCCGATAGCCGAGACTATGGCTACACCTTC. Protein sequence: CASSPDSRDYGYTF.